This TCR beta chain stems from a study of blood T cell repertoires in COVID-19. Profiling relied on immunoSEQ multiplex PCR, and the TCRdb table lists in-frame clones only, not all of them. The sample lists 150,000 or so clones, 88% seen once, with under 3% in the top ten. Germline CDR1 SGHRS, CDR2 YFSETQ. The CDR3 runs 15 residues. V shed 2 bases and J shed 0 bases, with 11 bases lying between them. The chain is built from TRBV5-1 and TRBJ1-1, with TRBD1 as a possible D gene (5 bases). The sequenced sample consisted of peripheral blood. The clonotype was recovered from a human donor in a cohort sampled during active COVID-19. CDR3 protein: CASSFGGVMNTEAFF. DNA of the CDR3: TGCGCCAGCAGCTTCGGGGGGGTAATGAACACTGAAGCTTTCTTT.